Presented here are 10 T cell receptor beta chains from one specimen sequenced in a study of cytomegalovirus exposure and HLA in healthy donors. Use of 60 Vbeta and 13 Jbeta primers characterized the PCR. The repertoire was sequenced with immunoSEQ multiplex PCR; TCRdb's copy has only in-frame clones and lacks some. The sample table sets out around 210,000 clones. Sequencing used PBMCs. All receptors derive from a girl aged 2 to 9 in good health and CMV-seropositive.

The chain employs TRBV6-1 and TRBJ2-7, with D perhaps TRBD2 (5 bases). The V end was cut by 0 bases, the J end by 3 bases, with 9 bases between. CDR1 MNHNS and CDR2 SASEGT come from the germline V gene. The CDR3 extends over 14 amino acids. CDR3 protein: CASSEATEGYEQYF. CDR3 bases: TGTGCCAGCAGTGAAGCAACCGAGGGCTACGAGCAGTACTTC.

Regarding this clone: Germline is not matched at one junction end, which may reflect a read error. The chain employs TRBV18 and TRBJ2-3, with TRBD2 matching 12 bases. CDR3 length: 16 amino acids. Germline CDR1 reads KGHSH; CDR2 reads LQKENI. The CDR3 DNA reads as TGTGCCAGCTCATCACCGGGACTAGCGGGCGTCGATACGCAGTATTTT. The encoded protein is CASSSPGLAGVDTQYF.

The chain links TRBV28 to TRBJ2-1, with 12 bases matching TRBD2. V was clipped by 7 bases and J by 8 bases; unmatched bases: 12. This CDR3 is 16 amino acids long. The germline V gene encodes CDR1 MDHEN and CDR2 SYDVKM. In DNA, the CDR3 is TGTGCCAGCACCCAGGGTGGGGGACTAGCGGGCTATGAGCAGTTCTTC. This encodes CASTQGGGLAGYEQFF.

As regards this clone: A read error may produce the germline difference seen at one junction end. The identical CDR3 is also encoded by other nucleotide sequences in the sample. The chain is built from TRBV14 and TRBJ2-7, with 8 bases that match TRBD1. CDR1 and CDR2 from the germline V gene are SGHDN and FVKESK. The CDR3 contains 17 residues. CDR3 residues: CASSQVGPGQAYYEQYF. The CDR3 nucleotides are TGCGCCAGCAGCCAAGTGGGCCCGGGACAGGCTTACTACGAGCAGTACTTC. The variable domain in full, completed from reference TRBV14 and TRBJ2-7, reads EAGVTQFPSHSVIEKGQTVTLRCDPISGHDNLYWYRRVMGKEIKFLLHFVKESKQDESGMPNNRFLAERTGGTYSTLKVQPAELEDSGVYFCASSQVGPGQAYYEQYFGPGTRLTVT.

The chain couples TRBV28 to TRBJ2-7, with 16 bases lining up with TRBD2. V gave up 4 bases and J gave up 5 bases; unmatched junction bases: 2. The CDR3 covers 15 residues. Germline CDR1 and CDR2: MDHEN and SYDVKM. The CDR3 coding sequence is TGTGCCAGCAGTTCCGGGACTAGCGGGAGGGACGAGCAGTACTTC. It yields the protein CASSSGTSGRDEQYF.

This chain joins TRBV30 and TRBJ2-2; 12 bases line up with TRBD2. The CDR3 consists of 15 residues. Unmatched junction bases numbered 8, after V lost 4 bases and J lost 8 bases. Germline CDR1 and CDR2: GTSNPN and SVGIG (reference sequence). The CDR3 nucleotides read TGTGCCTGGACGGGGACTAGCGGGCCAACTGGGGAGCTGTTTTTT. Translation: CAWTGTSGPTGELFF.

The chain employs TRBV13 and TRBJ2-1; 11 bases are shared with TRBD2. Germline V lookup: CDR1 PRHDT, CDR2 FYEKMQ (reference sequence). The CDR3 is 17 residues long. The trim removed 4 bases at V and 2 bases at J, leaving 7 bases unmatched. The DNA for the CDR3 is TGTGCCAGCAGCTCTAATCCTAGCGGGAGGACCTACAATGAGCAGTTCTTC. This gives the protein CASSSNPSGRTYNEQFF.

The CDR3 DNA reads TGTGCCAGTAGTCCTTCGGACAGGTTGCTGTTTTTT. It specifies CASSPSDRLLFF. V usage is TRBV19 and J usage is TRBJ1-4; 7 bases map to TRBD1. V shed 5 bases and J 14 bases; nucleotides not matched to a gene: 8. Germline values: CDR1 LNHDA, CDR2 SQIVND (reference sequence). The CDR3 length is 12 residues.

The V and J genes are TRBV6-1 and TRBJ1-1; weak D call: TRBD1 (5 bases). The CDR3 spans 15 residues. The V gene's germline CDR1 is MNHNS and CDR2 SASEGT. The ends were cut back, 4 bases at V and 5 bases at J, with 17 bases in the middle. The CDR3 DNA is TGTGCCAGCAGTGTGATCACCGGGACTGAGACTGAAGCTTTCTTT. Amino acid sequence: CASSVITGTETEAFF.

J is TRBJ1-6 and V is TRBV6-6; no clear D. This CDR3 has 11 amino acids. Germline-derived CDR1 and CDR2 are MNHNY and SVGAGI (reference sequence). V was shortened by 5 bases and J by 7 bases, with 3 bases between the two germline ends. CDR3 nucleotides: TGTGCCAGCAGTCAGAATTCACCCCTCCACTTT. Its translation: CASSQNSPLHF.